Listed below are T cell receptor beta chains from one sample, sequenced in a study of T cell responses to AZD1222 COVID-19 vaccine. TCRdb's table, derived via immunoSEQ multiplex PCR, lists solely in-frame clones and lacks some. The table includes about 150,000 clones, about nine tenths detected once. This specimen was peripheral blood, taken on day 0 of AZD1222 vaccination. The receptors here all came from an adult in good health. Both conserved end residues are part of each CDR3. Each record gives: CDR3 length, V gene, J gene, D gene, clone size, CDR3 protein, CDR3 DNA. A D gene is named only where the DNA matches it firmly. A row's size may be missing; if present it is once, few, many or a size class.

>16|TRBV6-5|TRBJ2-3|TRBD1|-
CASSYPGTGGSDTQYF
TGTGCCAGCAGTTACCCCGGGACAGGGGGGTCAGATACGCAGTATTTT
>16|TRBV28|TRBJ1-1|-|once
CASSLGTSKVNTEAFF
TGTGCCAGCAGTTTAGGGACCTCCAAGGTAAACACTGAAGCTTTCTTT
>13|TRBV7-9|TRBJ2-1|-|-
CASSSLGGNEQFF
TGTGCCAGCAGCTCCCTCGGGGGTAATGAGCAGTTCTTC
>17|TRBV3-1/TRBV3-2|TRBJ1-1|-|-
CASSQGPGGRGSTEAFF
TGTGCCAGCAGCCAGGGTCCCGGGGGGAGGGGTTCCACTGAAGCTTTCTTT
>15|TRBV6-1|TRBJ1-5|-|-
CASSDLRGSNQPQHF
TGTGCCAGCAGTGACCTCAGGGGTAGCAATCAGCCCCAGCATTTT
>14|TRBV7-2|TRBJ2-1|TRBD2|-
CASSVTSGYNEQFF
TGTGCCAGCAGCGTCACTAGCGGATACAATGAGCAGTTCTTC
>11|TRBV20-1|TRBJ2-7|-|-
CSATTGYEQYF
TGCAGTGCAACGACAGGCTACGAGCAGTACTTC
>14|TRBV7-8|TRBJ2-7|-|-
CASSLGVGLWEQYF
TGTGCCAGCAGCTTGGGGGTGGGGTTGTGGGAGCAGTACTTC
>13|TRBV11-3|TRBJ1-1|-|-
CASSAGINTEAFF
TGTGCCAGCAGCGCGGGAATAAACACTGAAGCTTTCTTT
>15|TRBV15|TRBJ2-2|TRBD2|once
CATSRDVRETGELFF
TGTGCCACCAGCAGAGATGTGCGGGAGACCGGGGAGCTGTTTTTT
>15|TRBV28|TRBJ2-6|-|-
CASRIGGTGANVLTF
TGTGCCAGCAGGATAGGGGGGACTGGGGCCAACGTCCTGACTTTC
>14|TRBV2|TRBJ1-6|TRBD1|-
CASSMGDRDSPLHF
TGTGCCAGCAGTATGGGAGACAGGGATTCACCCCTCCACTTT
>16|TRBV28|TRBJ1-2|-|-
CASSSPGSTSGYGYTF
TGTGCCAGCAGCTCCCCTGGCAGCACCTCGGGCTATGGCTACACCTTC
>13|TRBV12-3/TRBV12-4|TRBJ1-5|-|-
CASTTQERQPQHF
TGTGCCAGCACTACCCAGGAACGGCAGCCCCAGCATTTT
>15|TRBV7-2|TRBJ2-7|-|-
CASSPRGIPSYEQYF
TGTGCCAGCAGCCCCCGGGGGATCCCCTCCTACGAGCAGTACTTC
>11|TRBV20-1|TRBJ2-7|-|-
CSARHSYEQYF
TGCAGTGCTAGACACTCCTACGAGCAGTACTTC
>15|TRBV30|TRBJ1-4|-|-
CAWSVGICTNEKLFF
TGTGCCTGGAGCGTGGGGATTTGTACTAATGAAAAACTGTTTTTT
>16|TRBV7-2|TRBJ2-7|-|once
CASSPDRTFSSYEQYF
TGTGCCAGCAGCCCGGACAGAACCTTCAGCTCCTACGAGCAGTACTTC
>15|TRBV6-2/TRBV6-3|TRBJ2-2|TRBD1|-
CASSSRTGGTGELFF
TGTGCCAGCAGTTCTAGGACAGGGGGCACCGGGGAGCTGTTTTTT
>15|TRBV9|TRBJ1-2|-|-
CASSVGVSLDYGYTF
TGTGCCAGCAGCGTAGGAGTCAGTCTCGACTATGGCTACACCTTC
>15|TRBV4-3|TRBJ2-2|-|-
CASSQDLLAAGELFF
TGCGCCAGCAGCCAAGATCTGTTGGCAGCCGGGGAGCTGTTTTTT
>13|TRBV28|TRBJ1-1|-|-
CAGRTGLNTEAFF
TGTGCCGGACGGACGGGCCTCAACACTGAAGCTTTCTTT
>13|TRBV4-3|TRBJ1-5|-|-
CASSQEKNQPQHF
TGCGCCAGCAGCCAAGAAAAGAATCAGCCCCAGCATTTT
>16|TRBV7-6|TRBJ2-5|TRBD1|-
CASSPRTPRGQETQYF
TGTGCCAGCAGCCCACGGACACCCAGGGGGCAAGAGACCCAGTACTTC
>14|TRBV5-4|TRBJ1-2|-|-
CASREGRENYGYTF
TGTGCCAGCAGGGAGGGCAGGGAAAACTATGGCTACACCTTC
>15|TRBV7-8|TRBJ1-5|-|-
CASSLDGYNNQPQHF
TGTGCCAGCAGCTTAGATGGGTACAACAATCAGCCCCAGCATTTT
>15|TRBV3-1/TRBV3-2|TRBJ2-2|TRBD1|-
CASSLRQGDTGELFF
TGTGCCAGCAGCCTCCGACAGGGGGACACCGGGGAGCTGTTTTTT
>14|TRBV19|TRBJ2-5|-|few
CASSASRGASTQYF
TGTGCCAGTAGCGCCTCACGGGGGGCCAGTACCCAGTACTTC
>14|TRBV2|TRBJ2-1|-|once
CASSDWDPGNEQFF
TGTGCCAGCAGTGACTGGGATCCGGGTAATGAGCAGTTCTTC
>13|TRBV27|TRBJ2-7|-|-
CASSWRGGYEQYF
TGTGCCAGCAGTTGGAGGGGTGGCTACGAGCAGTACTTC
>15|TRBV18|TRBJ1-5|-|once
CASSPPGGRSEPQHF
TGTGCCAGCTCACCACCCGGGGGAAGGTCGGAGCCCCAGCATTTT
>10|TRBV7-9|TRBJ1-2|-|-
CAEGEYGYTF
TGTGCCGAAGGGGAGTATGGCTACACCTTC
>14|TRBV10-3|TRBJ2-2|TRBD1|-
CAITRTGNTGELFF
TGTGCCATCACCAGGACAGGGAACACCGGGGAGCTGTTTTTT
>14|TRBV27|TRBJ2-7|-|-
CASSFLSSPWEQYF
TGTGCCAGCAGTTTCCTTAGTTCCCCCTGGGAGCAGTACTTC
>14|TRBV6-5|TRBJ2-3|-|-
CASSFTGPTDTQYF
TGTGCCAGCAGTTTCACGGGACCCACAGATACGCAGTATTTT
>15|TRBV6-1|TRBJ1-4|-|-
CASSEGGATNEKLFF
TGTGCCAGCAGTGAAGGAGGGGCAACTAATGAAAAACTGTTTTTT
>16|TRBV5-1|TRBJ1-1|TRBD1|-
CASSSVPGTANTEAFF
TGCGCCAGCAGCTCCGTACCCGGGACAGCGAACACTGAAGCTTTCTTT
>15|TRBV5-4|TRBJ1-2|-|-
CASSSASGQDYGYTF
TGTGCCAGCAGCTCAGCTAGTGGGCAGGACTATGGCTACACCTTC
>17|TRBV10-3|TRBJ2-1|-|-
CAISESRTGATGNEQFF
TGTGCCATCAGTGAGTCTCGGACGGGGGCCACGGGGAATGAGCAGTTCTTC
>15|TRBV18|TRBJ1-6|-|-
CASSPKGGRGSPLHF
TGTGCCAGCTCACCAAAGGGCGGCAGGGGTTCACCCCTCCACTTT
>15|TRBV4-1|TRBJ1-5|TRBD1|-
CASSHGQGGHQPQHF
TGCGCCAGCAGCCATGGACAGGGGGGACATCAGCCCCAGCATTTT
>13|TRBV11-2|TRBJ1-4|-|-
CASSLVHDEKLFF
TGTGCCAGCAGCTTAGTTCACGACGAAAAACTGTTTTTT
>15|TRBV5-4|TRBJ2-1|-|once
CASSLARSSWAEQFF
TGTGCCAGCAGCTTGGCCAGGTCTAGCTGGGCTGAGCAGTTCTTC
>17|TRBV18|TRBJ2-5|TRBD2|-
CASSPTASGGGQETQYF
TGTGCCAGCTCACCGACCGCTAGCGGGGGGGGCCAAGAGACCCAGTACTTC
>14|TRBV5-1|TRBJ2-3|-|-
CASSTVGARMGQYF
TGCGCCAGCAGCACGGTCGGGGCCCGGATGGGGCAGTATTTT
>13|TRBV6-1|TRBJ1-2|-|-
CASSEGGLRGYTF
TGTGCCAGCAGTGAAGGGGGTTTACGTGGCTACACCTTC
>15|TRBV13|TRBJ2-3|-|-
CASSFRHGETDTQYF
TGTGCCAGCAGCTTTCGACACGGAGAAACAGATACGCAGTATTTT
>14|TRBV5-6|TRBJ1-4|TRBD1|-
CASSSRTGVEKLFF
TGTGCCAGCAGCTCCCGGACAGGGGTGGAAAAACTGTTTTTT
>13|TRBV27|TRBJ1-2|-|-
CASRPNQGAGYTF
TGTGCCAGCAGACCCAACCAGGGTGCTGGCTACACCTTC
>13|TRBV20-1|TRBJ1-1|-|few
CSASLSRSTEAFF
TGCAGTGCTAGTCTGTCCAGAAGCACTGAAGCTTTCTTT
>15|TRBV7-2|TRBJ1-1|-|-
CASREMSGGNTEAFF
TGTGCCAGCAGGGAGATGTCGGGGGGGAACACTGAAGCTTTCTTT